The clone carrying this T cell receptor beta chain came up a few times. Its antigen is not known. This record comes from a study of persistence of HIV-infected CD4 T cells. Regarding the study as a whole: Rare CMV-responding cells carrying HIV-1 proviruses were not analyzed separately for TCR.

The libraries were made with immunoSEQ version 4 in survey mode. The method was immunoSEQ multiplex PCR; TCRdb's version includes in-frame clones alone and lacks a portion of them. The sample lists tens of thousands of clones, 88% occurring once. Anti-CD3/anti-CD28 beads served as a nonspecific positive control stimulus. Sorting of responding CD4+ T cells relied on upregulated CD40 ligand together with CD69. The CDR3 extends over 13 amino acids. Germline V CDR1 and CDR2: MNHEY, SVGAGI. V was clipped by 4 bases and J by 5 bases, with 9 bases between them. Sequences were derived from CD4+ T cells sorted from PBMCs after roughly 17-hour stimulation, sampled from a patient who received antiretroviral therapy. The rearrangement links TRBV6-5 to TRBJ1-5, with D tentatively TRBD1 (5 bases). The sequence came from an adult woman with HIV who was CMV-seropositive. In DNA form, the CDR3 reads TGTGCCAGCAGTTTAATGACAGATCAGCCCCAGCATTTT. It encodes CASSLMTDQPQHF.